This T cell receptor (beta chain) was identified during a study of prognosis after radiotherapy for stage I lung cancer. The genomic DNA TCR beta CDR3 region underwent two rounds of multiplex PCR. Amplification during the initial PCR round employed primers specific to each TRBV and TRBJ gene. TCRdb passed the multiplex PCR reads through MiXCR, listing each CDR3 protein once. This sample has about 59,000 distinct CDR3 sequences, with around 27% found just once. Trimming removed 6 bases at V and 4 bases at J, with 16 bases between. There are 14 residues in the CDR3. Germline V gene sequence: CDR1 DFQATT, CDR2 SNEGSKA (reference sequence). Study conclusions and caveats: Shannon entropy after stereotactic body radiation therapy was lower in patients who developed distant metastases.

In its sample, this clonotype was seen many times. Its target is not known. No patient had prior chemotherapy, radiotherapy or other malignancies, and all were node-negative on CT and PET/CT. The chain carries TRBV20-1 and TRBJ1-5; the D gene is possibly TRBD1 (6 bases). Material: PBMCs, obtained before or after stereotactic body radiation therapy (not recorded which). The receptor was derived from a donor over 45 with non-small cell lung cancer. The CDR3 region has the DNA TGCAGTGCAGAACAGGGTGAGGGGAATCAGCCCCAGCATTTT. Its translation: CSAEQGEGNQPQHF.